Given below is one T cell receptor beta chain in context. Its antigen remains unidentified. The time point denotes: pre-reinfection, 55 to 20 weeks before reinfection detection. Sorted cells were sequenced directly ex vivo without any in vitro expansion. Donors were people who inject drugs in the Montreal HEPCO cohort. The record originates from a study of memory CD8 T cells in hepatitis C reinfection. Study overall: Two donors cleared primary HCV but became chronic after reinfection. A positive HCV RNA test after two negatives ≥60 days apart defined reinfection. General study points: Conclusions on public clonotypes and secondary clearance were not definitive with several donors.

Assay used: immunoSEQ multiplex PCR; TCRdb lists only in-frame clones, some missing. The sample includes 45,000 to 65,000 clones, just under 90% seen only once; the top ten take roughly 0.99%. The V gene's germline CDR1 is MNHEY and CDR2 SMNVEV (reference sequence). V dropped 6 bases and J dropped 7; count of bases not matched to a gene: 11. The length of the CDR3 is 15 residues. The chain has TRBV27 and TRBJ2-1; 8 bases match TRBD2. The sample consisted of naive CD8+ T cells sorted from blood. The sequence came from a man aged 18 to 35 with hepatitis C virus infection. In DNA form, the CDR3 reads TGTGCCAGCAGCAACAGACGGGGGGGCTTGAATGAGCAGTTCTTC. Translating it yields CASSNRRGGLNEQFF.